This T cell receptor beta chain was observed in a study of breast tumors, draining lymph nodes, adjacent tissues. Each CDR3 protein gets one entry after TCRdb re-called the multiplex PCR reads with MiXCR. This table has approximately 11,000 distinct CDR3 sequences, less than 60% appearing once. V gave up 0 bases and J gave up 2 bases, with 7 bases separating them. The CDR3 spans 15 residues. Germline V gene data show CDR1 as KGHDR and CDR2 as SFDVKD. The sequence came from a female donor with breast cancer. Some clones in this sample may be carry-over from other donors' samples. The chain has TRBV24-1 and TRBJ2-1; D is undetermined. Source material: breast tumor tissue. This chain's CDR3 is CATSDLRRAYNEQFF. The CDR3 DNA sequence: TGTGCCACCAGTGATTTGCGTAGAGCCTACAATGAGCAGTTCTTC.